This T cell receptor beta chain was found in a study of shared clonotypes between healthy human individuals. In regard to this clone: What it recognizes is unknown.

The CDR3 length is 15 residues. Trimming at V came to 1 base and at J to 3 bases, leaving 4 bases not matched to a gene. The germline gives CDR1 MGHDK, CDR2 SYGVNS. Whole-study results and caveats: Non-shared clonotypes were found to have lower generation probabilities than the clonotypes that were shared by all four of the sorted-subset donors. Roughly 5% of naive CD4 clonotypes were shared across a few donors.

Assay: immunoSEQ multiplex PCR; the TCRdb copy retains only in-frame clones and omits some. The sample carries roughly 1,500,000 clones, 97% to 99% recorded once. The origin of this receptor is a young man in good health. This chain uses TRBV25-1 with TRBJ2-7, with 9 positions matching TRBD1. The sample taken for sequencing was naive CD4+ T cells sorted from blood. Documented subset: CD45RA+ positively selected. CDR3 sequence: CASSESGTGNYEQYF. The CDR3 coding sequence is TGTGCCAGCAGTGAATCCGGGACAGGGAACTACGAGCAGTACTTC.